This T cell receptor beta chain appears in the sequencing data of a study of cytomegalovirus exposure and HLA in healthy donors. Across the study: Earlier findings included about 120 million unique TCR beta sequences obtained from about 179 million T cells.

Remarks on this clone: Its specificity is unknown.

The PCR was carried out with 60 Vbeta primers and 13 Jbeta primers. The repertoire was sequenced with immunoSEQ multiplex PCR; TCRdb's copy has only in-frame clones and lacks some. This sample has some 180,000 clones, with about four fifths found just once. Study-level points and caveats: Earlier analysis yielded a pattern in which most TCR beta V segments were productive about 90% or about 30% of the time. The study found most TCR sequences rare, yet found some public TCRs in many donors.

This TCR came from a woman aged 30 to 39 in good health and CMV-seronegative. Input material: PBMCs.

The CDR3, as DNA: TGTGCCAGTAGTCCTGGGACAGGCTACGAGCAGTACTTC. Translating gives CASSPGTGYEQYF. V and J are TRBV19 and TRBJ2-7; 8 bases are shared with TRBD1. CDR1 and CDR2 (germline): LNHDA, SQIVND (reference sequence). The CDR3 length is 13 residues. V shed 5 bases and J 3 bases; nucleotides not matched to a gene: 3.